This T cell receptor (beta chain) originates from a study of blood T cell repertoires in COVID-19. On the study more broadly: Specimens from acute and convalescent COVID-19 originated in the United States, Italy and Spain. Sources were T cells, B-cell-depleted T cells, or PBMCs; the material itself was cDNA or gDNA.

Original handling: By means of reference gene primer amplification, nucleated cell counts were estimated. Using immunoSEQ multiplex PCR, the repertoire was profiled, and TCRdb retains in-frame clones only, with some absent. Clone size and V and J calls were adopted from that table, with D and trimming inferred from the DNA. The data hold around 200,000 clones, with around 88% observed a single time. The junction had 10 bases not matched to a gene; V was cut back by 2 bases and J by 7 bases. The CDR3 sequence is 15 residues long. Germline V CDR1 and CDR2: GTSNPN, SVGIG (reference sequence). This clonotype was obtained from a man aged 35-49 years with active or convalescent COVID-19. The V call is TRBV30, the J call TRBJ1-4, with 7 nucleotides matching TRBD1. The sample comprised peripheral blood. In DNA form, the CDR3 reads TGTGCCTGGAGTCGGGACAGAGGTTCGTTTGAAAAACTGTTTTTT. It codes for CAWSRDRGSFEKLFF.